This T cell receptor (beta chain) was observed in a study of graft-versus-host responses after intestinal transplantation. V lost 4 bases and J lost 4, with 13 bases in between. Germline CDR1 is KGHSH and CDR2 is LQKENI. This CDR3 region has 14 residues. Produced via immunoSEQ multiplex PCR; TCRdb's table is partial and in-frame only. The table has over 120,000 clones, about 93% seen once; the top ten hold around 0.2%. Whole-study results and caveats: Subjects displaying graft-donor T cell macrochimerism possessed elevated graft-versus-host to host-versus-graft clonal ratios inside allografts.

Remarks on this clone: Its matching antigen is unknown.

This clonotype was sampled from a human donor who received an intestinal transplant. The sequences come from unstimulated CD4+ T cells sorted from spleen or lymph node cells, collected before intestinal transplant. The V gene is TRBV18, the J gene TRBJ1-2; a possible D gene is TRBD1 (6 bases). The CDR3 DNA reads TGTGCCAGCTCACACAGGACAGACTTCTATGGCTACACCTTC. It translates to CASSHRTDFYGYTF.